The T cell receptor beta chain under discussion was sequenced for a study of shared clonotypes between healthy human individuals. Sorted-subset replicate PCR reactions were performed with approximately 190 ng DNA, corresponding to 30,000 to 35,000 T cell genomes. Data came from immunoSEQ multiplex PCR; TCRdb stores just in-frame clones and leaves some out. Of 1.5 million to 2.5 million clones listed, roughly 94% are singletons. Naive CD8 isolation took CD45RO-negative cells positively selected for CCR7 and excluded terminally differentiated effector memory CD45RA+ cells. About this clone: This sample also contains other DNA sequences that code for the same CDR3.

This TCR was sampled from a young man in good health. Sequencing input: naive CD8+ T cells sorted from blood.

CDR3 amino acids: CASSVGLTGEAFF. CDR3 DNA sequence: TGTGCCAGCAGCGTAGGCCTGACTGGTGAAGCTTTCTTT. The V gene is TRBV9, the J gene TRBJ1-1; the D is unclear. Trimming cost V 0 bases and J 7 bases, with 10 bases left between them. The germline V gene has CDR1 SGDLS and CDR2 YYNGEE. The CDR3 length is 13 residues.